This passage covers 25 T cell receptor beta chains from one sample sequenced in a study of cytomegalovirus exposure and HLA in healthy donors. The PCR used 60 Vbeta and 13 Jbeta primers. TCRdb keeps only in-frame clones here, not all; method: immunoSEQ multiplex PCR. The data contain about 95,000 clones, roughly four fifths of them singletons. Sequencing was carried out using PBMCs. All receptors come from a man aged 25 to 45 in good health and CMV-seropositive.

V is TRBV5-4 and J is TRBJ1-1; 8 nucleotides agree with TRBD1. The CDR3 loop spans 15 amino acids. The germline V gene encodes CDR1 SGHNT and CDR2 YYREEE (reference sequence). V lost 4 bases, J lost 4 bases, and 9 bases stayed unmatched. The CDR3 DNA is TGTGCCAGCAGCAGTGGACAGGGCACGGGCACTGAAGCTTTCTTT. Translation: CASSSGQGTGTEAFF.

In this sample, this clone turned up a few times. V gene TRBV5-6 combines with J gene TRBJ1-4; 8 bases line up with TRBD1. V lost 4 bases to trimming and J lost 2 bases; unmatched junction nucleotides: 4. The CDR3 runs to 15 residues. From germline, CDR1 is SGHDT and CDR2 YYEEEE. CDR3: CASSTRTGTNEKLFF. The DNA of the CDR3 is TGTGCCAGCAGCACGCGGACAGGGACTAATGAAAAACTGTTTTTT.

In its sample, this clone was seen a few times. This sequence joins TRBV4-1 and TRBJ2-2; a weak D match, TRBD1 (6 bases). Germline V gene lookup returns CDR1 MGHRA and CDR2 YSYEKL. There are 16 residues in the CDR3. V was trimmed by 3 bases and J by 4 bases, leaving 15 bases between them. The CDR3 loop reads CASSQPGASVTGELFF. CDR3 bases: TGCGCCAGCAGCCAGCCAGGGGCAAGCGTCACCGGGGAGCTGTTTTTT.

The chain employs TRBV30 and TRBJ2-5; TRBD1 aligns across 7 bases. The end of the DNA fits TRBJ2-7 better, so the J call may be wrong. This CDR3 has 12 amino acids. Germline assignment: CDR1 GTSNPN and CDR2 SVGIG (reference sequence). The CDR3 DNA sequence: TGTGCCTGTCCGGGACAGAAGTACGAGCAGTACTTC. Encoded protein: CACPGQKYEQYF.

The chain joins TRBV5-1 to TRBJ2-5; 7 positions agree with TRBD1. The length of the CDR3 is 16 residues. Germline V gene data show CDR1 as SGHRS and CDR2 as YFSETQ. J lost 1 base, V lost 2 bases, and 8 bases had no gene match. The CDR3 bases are TGCGCCAGCAGCTTCGGCCGGACAGGTCCCCAAGAGACCCAGTACTTC. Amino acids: CASSFGRTGPQETQYF.

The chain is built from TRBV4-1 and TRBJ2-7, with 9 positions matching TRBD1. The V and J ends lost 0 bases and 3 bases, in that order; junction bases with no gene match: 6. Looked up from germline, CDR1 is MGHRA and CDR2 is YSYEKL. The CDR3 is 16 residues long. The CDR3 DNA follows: TGCGCCAGCAGCCAAGATCTGGGACAGGGTTACTACGAGCAGTACTTC. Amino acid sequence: CASSQDLGQGYYEQYF.

CDR3 DNA: TGTGCCAGCAGCTTGGATCCGGGGTACTACGAGCAGTACTTC. It encodes CASSLDPGYYEQYF. The J gene is TRBJ2-7, the V gene TRBV5-5; tentatively, D is TRBD2 (5 bases). V was pared by 0 bases and J by 3 bases, with 10 bases between. The CDR3 consists of 14 residues. Per germline, CDR1 SGHKS and CDR2 YYEKEE (reference sequence).

The CDR3 DNA reads TGCGCCAGCAGCCACGTATACCGGGACAGGGGGAAAGAGCAGTACTTC. Its protein is CASSHVYRDRGKEQYF. J is TRBJ2-7 and V is TRBV4-1, with 11 nucleotides matching TRBD1. Trimming removed 3 bases from V and 7 bases from J; junction bases left unmatched: 11. This CDR3 is 16 amino acids long. Germline CDR1 reads MGHRA; CDR2 reads YSYEKL.

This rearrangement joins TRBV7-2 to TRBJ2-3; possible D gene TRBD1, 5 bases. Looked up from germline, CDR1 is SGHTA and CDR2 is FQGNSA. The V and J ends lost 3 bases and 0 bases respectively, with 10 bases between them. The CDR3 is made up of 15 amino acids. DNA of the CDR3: TGTGCCAGCAGCTTTGGGGCTTGGAGCACAGATACGCAGTATTTT. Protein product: CASSFGAWSTDTQYF.

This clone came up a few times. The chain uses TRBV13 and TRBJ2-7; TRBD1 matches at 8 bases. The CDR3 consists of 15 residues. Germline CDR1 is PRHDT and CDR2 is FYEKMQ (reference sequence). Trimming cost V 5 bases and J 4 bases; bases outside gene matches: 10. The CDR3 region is CASSPPPGTGYEQYF. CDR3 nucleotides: TGTGCCAGCAGCCCCCCACCCGGGACAGGTTACGAGCAGTACTTC.

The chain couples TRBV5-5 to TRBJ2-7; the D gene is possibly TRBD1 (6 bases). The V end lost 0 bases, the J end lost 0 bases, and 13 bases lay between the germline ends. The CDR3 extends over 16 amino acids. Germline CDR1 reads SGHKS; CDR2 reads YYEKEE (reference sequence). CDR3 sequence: CASSLGAGASSYEQYF. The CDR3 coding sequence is TGTGCCAGCAGCTTGGGGGCAGGGGCGAGCTCCTACGAGCAGTACTTC. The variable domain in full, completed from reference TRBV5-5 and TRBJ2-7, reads DAGVTQSPTHLIKTRGQQVTLRCSPISGHKSVSWYQQVLGQGPQFIFQYYEKEERGRGNFPDRFSARQFPNYSSELNVNALLLGDSALYLCASSLGAGASSYEQYFGPGTRLTVT.

CDR3 nucleotide sequence: TGTGCCAGCAGCTTGCAGATTTTGGCAAACACCATATATTTT. It specifies CASSLQILANTIYF. The rearrangement joins TRBV5-5 to TRBJ1-3; D not resolved. The CDR3 has 14 amino acids. The V end was cut by 1 base, the J end by 6 bases, with 11 bases between. CDR1 is SGHKS and CDR2 is YYEKEE in the germline V gene (reference sequence).

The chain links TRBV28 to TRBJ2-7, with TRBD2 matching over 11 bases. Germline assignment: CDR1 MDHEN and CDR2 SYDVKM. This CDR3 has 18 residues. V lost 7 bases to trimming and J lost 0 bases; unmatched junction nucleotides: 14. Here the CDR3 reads CASIGAGTSGSNSYEQYF. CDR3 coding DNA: TGTGCCAGCATCGGGGCGGGGACTAGCGGCTCAAACTCCTACGAGCAGTACTTC.

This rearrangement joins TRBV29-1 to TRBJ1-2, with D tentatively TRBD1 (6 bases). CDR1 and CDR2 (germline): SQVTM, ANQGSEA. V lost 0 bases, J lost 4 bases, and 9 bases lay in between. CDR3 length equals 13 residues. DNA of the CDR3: TGCAGCGTTGAAGATAGAGGGGGCTATGGCTACACCTTC. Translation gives CSVEDRGGYGYTF.

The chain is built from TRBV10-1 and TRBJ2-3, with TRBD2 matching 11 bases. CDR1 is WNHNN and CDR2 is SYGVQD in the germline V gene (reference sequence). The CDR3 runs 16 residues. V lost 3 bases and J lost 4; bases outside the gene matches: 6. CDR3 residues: CASSELAGERADTQYF. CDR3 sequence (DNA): TGCGCCAGCAGTGAACTAGCGGGAGAAAGGGCAGATACGCAGTATTTT.

The chain's CDR3 is CASSFSTGITSYNEQFF. CDR3 DNA: TGCGCCAGCAGCTTCTCCACAGGGATTACTTCCTACAATGAGCAGTTCTTC. This chain connects TRBV5-1 to TRBJ2-1; weak D call: TRBD1 (6 bases). The CDR3 loop spans 17 amino acids. Germline V gene lookup returns CDR1 SGHRS and CDR2 YFSETQ. V lost 2 bases to trimming and J lost 1 base, with 16 bases between them.

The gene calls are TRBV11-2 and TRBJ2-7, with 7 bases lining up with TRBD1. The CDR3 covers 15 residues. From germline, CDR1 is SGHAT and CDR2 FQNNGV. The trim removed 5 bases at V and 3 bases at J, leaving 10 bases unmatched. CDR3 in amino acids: CASSRTGTANYEQYF. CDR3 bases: TGTGCCAGCAGCCGGACCGGGACAGCGAACTACGAGCAGTACTTC.

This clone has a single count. CDR3 residues: CASSLALAGVPEQYF. The CDR3 DNA reads as TGTGCCAGCAGCTTAGCACTAGCGGGAGTTCCCGAGCAGTACTTC. The gene calls are TRBV11-2 and TRBJ2-5; 11 nucleotides align to TRBD2. Near its end, the DNA agrees better with TRBJ2-7, so the J call may be wrong. From germline, CDR1 is SGHAT and CDR2 FQNNGV. The CDR3 totals 15 residues.

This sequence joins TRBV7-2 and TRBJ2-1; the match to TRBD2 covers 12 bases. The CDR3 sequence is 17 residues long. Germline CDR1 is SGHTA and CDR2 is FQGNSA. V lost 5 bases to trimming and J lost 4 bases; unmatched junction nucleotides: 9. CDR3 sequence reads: CASSPGLAGIFYNEQFF. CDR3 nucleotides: TGTGCCAGCAGCCCCGGACTAGCGGGGATATTTTACAATGAGCAGTTCTTC.

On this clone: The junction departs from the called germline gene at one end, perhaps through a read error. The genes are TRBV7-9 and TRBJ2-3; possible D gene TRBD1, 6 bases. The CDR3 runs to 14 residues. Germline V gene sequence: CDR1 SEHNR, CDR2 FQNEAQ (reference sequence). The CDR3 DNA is TGTTCCAGCAACCCGGCAGGGGCGACAGATACGCAGTATTTT. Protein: CSSNPAGATDTQYF.

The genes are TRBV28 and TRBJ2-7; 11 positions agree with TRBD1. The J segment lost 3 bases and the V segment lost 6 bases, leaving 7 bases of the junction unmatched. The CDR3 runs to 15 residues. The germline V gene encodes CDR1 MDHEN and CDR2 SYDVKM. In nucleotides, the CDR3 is TGTGCCAGCAGCCACCCGGACAGGGGGCTCTACGAGCAGTACTTC. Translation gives CASSHPDRGLYEQYF.

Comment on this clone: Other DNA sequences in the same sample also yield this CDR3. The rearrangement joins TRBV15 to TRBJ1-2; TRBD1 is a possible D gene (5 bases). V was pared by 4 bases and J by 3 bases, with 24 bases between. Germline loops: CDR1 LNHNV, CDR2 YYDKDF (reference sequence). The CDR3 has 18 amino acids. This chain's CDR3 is CATSIYQGLFRSDYGYTF. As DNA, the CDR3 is TGTGCCACCAGCATCTACCAGGGACTCTTTAGATCGGACTATGGCTACACCTTC.

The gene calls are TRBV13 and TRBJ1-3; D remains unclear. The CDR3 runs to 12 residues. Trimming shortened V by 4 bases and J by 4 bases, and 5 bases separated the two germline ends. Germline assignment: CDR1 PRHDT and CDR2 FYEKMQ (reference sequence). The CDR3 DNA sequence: TGTGCCAGCAGCTCGGGAGGAAACACCATATATTTT. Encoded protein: CASSSGGNTIYF.

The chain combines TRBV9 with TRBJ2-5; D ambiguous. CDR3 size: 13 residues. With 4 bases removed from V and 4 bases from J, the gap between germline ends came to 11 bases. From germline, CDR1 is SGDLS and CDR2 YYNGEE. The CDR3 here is CASSSDLGETQYF. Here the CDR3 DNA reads TGTGCCAGCAGCTCCGACTTGGGAGAGACCCAGTACTTC.

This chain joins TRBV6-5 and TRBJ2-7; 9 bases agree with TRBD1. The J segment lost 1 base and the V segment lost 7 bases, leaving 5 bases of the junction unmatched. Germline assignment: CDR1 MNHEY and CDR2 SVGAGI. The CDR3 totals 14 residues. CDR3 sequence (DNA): TGTGCCAGCAAGTCCGGGACAGGGTCCTACGAGCAGTACTTC. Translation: CASKSGTGSYEQYF.